These 5 T cell receptor beta chains were sequenced from one sample in a study of blood T cells in healthy people across ages. Then a second PCR, running roughly 7 to 12 cycles, was carried out with a sample-barcoded 5' primer and a J-beta primer mix. TCRdb processed the 5' RACE reads anew with MiXCR; each CDR3 protein has one entry. The sample has 1.5 million to 2 million distinct CDR3 sequences; around 42% are singletons. Sequenced material: blood. The source of these receptors is a human donor in good health.

The chain combines TRBV12-3 or TRBV12-4 with TRBJ1-2, with no clear D. CDR3 length: 11 residues. Trimming removed 5 bases from V and 7 bases from J, with 8 bases in between. The CDR3 nucleotides are TGTGCCAGCAGTCGATTAGCTGGCTACACCTTC. Translated: CASSRLAGYTF.

The chain employs TRBV12-3 or TRBV12-4 and TRBJ2-7; possibly TRBD1 or TRBD2 for D (5 bases each). The CDR3 covers 15 residues. V was trimmed by 6 bases and J by 3 bases, leaving 18 bases between them. CDR3 sequence reads: CASSLHPAGSYEQYF. Here the CDR3 DNA reads TGTGCCAGCAGCTTACATCCCGCAGGGAGCTACGAGCAGTACTTC.

This clonotype turned up a few times. This chain uses TRBV12-3 or TRBV12-4 with TRBJ2-1, with 8 nucleotides matching TRBD1. Trimming at V came to 1 base and at J to 11 bases, leaving 4 bases not matched to a gene. This CDR3 has 13 amino acids. CDR3 DNA: TGTGCCAGCAGTTTAGGTGGGACAGGACAGCAGTTCTTC. It codes for CASSLGGTGQQFF.

The chain has TRBV29-1 and TRBJ2-3; 12 bases are shared with TRBD2. CDR1 and CDR2 (germline): SQVTM, ANQGSEA. After removal of 6 bases from V and 6 bases from J, the junction contained 7 bases not matched to a gene. The CDR3 runs to 14 residues. For the CDR3, the DNA is TGCAGCGTCGCGACTAGCGGGGGACGGGATACGCAGTATTTT. Its translation: CSVATSGGRDTQYF.

The V and J genes are TRBV20-1 and TRBJ2-3; perhaps TRBD2 as D (5 bases). This CDR3 region has 13 residues. Germline CDR1 is DFQATT and CDR2 is SNEGSKA (reference sequence). Trimming removed 5 bases at V and 0 bases at J, with 9 bases between. The CDR3 sequence: CSAPDSSTDTQYF. The CDR3 bases are TGCAGTGCTCCGGACTCTAGCACAGATACGCAGTATTTT.